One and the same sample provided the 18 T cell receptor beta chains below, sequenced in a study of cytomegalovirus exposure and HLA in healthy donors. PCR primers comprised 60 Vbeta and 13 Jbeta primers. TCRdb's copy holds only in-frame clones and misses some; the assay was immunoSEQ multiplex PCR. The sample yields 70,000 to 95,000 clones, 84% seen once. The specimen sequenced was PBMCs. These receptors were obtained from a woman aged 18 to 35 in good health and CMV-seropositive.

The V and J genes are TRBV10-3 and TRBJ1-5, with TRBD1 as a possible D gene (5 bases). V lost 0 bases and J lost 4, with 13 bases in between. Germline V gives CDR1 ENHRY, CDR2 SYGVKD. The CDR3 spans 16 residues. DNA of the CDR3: TGTGCCATCAGTGAGTCCGATAGGCCAGGGAATCAGCCCCAGCATTTT. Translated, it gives CAISESDRPGNQPQHF.

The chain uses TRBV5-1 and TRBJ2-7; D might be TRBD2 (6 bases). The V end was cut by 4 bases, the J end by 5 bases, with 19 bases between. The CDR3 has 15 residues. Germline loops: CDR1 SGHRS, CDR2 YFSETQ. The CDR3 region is CASSPAGGSQDEQYF. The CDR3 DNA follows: TGCGCCAGCAGCCCCGCCGGGGGTTCACAGGACGAGCAGTACTTC.

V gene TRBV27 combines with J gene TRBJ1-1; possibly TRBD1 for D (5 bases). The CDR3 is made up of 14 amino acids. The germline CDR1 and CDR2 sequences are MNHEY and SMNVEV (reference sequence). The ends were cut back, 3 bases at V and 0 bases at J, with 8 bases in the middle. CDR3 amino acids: CASSLGRVNTEAFF. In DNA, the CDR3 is TGTGCCAGCAGTTTGGGCAGGGTGAACACTGAAGCTTTCTTT.

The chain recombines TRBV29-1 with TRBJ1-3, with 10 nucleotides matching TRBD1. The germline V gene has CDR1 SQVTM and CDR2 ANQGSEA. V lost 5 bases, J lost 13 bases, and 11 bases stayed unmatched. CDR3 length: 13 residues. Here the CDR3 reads CSVRGTGVPPIYF. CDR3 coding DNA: TGCAGCGTTAGGGGGACAGGGGTCCCCCCTATATATTTT.

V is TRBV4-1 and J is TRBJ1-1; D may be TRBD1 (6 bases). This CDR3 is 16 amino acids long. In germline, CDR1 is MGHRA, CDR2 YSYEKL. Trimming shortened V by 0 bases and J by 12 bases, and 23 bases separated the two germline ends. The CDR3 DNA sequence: TGCGCCAGCAGCCAAGATGTGGACAGTCCCAGGTCTCCGCCTTTCTTT. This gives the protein CASSQDVDSPRSPPFF.

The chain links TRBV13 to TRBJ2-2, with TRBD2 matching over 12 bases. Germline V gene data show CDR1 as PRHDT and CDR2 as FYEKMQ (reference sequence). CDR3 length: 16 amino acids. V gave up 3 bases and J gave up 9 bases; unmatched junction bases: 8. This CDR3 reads CASSLSLAGGPRELFF. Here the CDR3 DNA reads TGTGCCAGCAGCTTGTCGCTAGCGGGAGGGCCGAGGGAGCTGTTTTTT.

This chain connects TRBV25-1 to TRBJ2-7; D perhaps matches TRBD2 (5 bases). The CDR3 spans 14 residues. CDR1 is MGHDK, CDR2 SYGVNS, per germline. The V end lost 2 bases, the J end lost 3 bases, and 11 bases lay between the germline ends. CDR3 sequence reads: CASSERGQIYEQYF. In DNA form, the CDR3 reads TGTGCCAGCAGTGAACGAGGGCAAATCTACGAGCAGTACTTC.

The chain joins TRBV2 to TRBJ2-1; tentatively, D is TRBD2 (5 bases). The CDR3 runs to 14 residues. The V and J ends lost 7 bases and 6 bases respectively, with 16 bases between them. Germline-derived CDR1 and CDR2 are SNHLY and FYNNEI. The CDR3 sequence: CASIAAEDLNEQFF. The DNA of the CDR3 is TGTGCCAGCATAGCAGCGGAAGACCTCAATGAGCAGTTCTTC.

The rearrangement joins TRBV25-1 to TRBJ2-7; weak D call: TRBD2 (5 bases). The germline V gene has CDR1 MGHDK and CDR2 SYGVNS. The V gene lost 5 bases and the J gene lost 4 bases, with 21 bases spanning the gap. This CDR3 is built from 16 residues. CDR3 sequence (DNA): TGTGCCAGCAGTCCCAGATTTCCCATAGCGACTTACGAGCAGTACTTC. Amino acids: CASSPRFPIATYEQYF.

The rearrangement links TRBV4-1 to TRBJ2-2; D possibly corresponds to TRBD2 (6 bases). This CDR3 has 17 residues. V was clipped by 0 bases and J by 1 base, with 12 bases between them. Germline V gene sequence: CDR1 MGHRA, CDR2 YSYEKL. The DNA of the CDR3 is TGCGCCAGCAGCCAAGACGTAGGGAGGCGGAACACCGGGGAGCTGTTTTTT. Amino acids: CASSQDVGRRNTGELFF.

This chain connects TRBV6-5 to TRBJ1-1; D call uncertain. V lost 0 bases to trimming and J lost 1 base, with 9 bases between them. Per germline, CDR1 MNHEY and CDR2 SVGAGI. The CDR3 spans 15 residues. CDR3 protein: CASSYSAGQNTEAFF. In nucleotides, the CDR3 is TGTGCCAGCAGTTACTCTGCAGGCCAGAACACTGAAGCTTTCTTT.

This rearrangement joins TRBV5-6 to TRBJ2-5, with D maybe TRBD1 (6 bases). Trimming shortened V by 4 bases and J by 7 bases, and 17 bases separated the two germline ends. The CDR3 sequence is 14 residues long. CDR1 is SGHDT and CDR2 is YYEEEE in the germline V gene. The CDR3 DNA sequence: TGTGCCAGCAGCATAAGCAGGGGATCCGGGACCCAGTACTTC. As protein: CASSISRGSGTQYF.

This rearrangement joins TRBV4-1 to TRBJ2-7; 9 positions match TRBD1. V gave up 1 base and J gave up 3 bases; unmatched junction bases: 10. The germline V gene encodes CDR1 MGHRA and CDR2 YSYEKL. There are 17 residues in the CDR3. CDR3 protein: CASSQVGGQGPHYEQYF. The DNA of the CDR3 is TGCGCCAGCAGCCAAGTTGGAGGACAGGGGCCTCACTACGAGCAGTACTTC.

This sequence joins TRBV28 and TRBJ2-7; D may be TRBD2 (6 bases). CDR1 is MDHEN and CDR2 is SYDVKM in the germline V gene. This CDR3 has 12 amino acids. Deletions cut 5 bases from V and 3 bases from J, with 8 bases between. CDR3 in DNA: TGTGCCAGCAGTCTGACTAGCTACGAGCAGTACTTC. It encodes CASSLTSYEQYF.

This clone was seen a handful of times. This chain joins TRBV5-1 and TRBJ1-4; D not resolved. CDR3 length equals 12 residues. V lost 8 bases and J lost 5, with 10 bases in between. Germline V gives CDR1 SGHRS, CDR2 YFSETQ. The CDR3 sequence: CASGRSNEKLFF. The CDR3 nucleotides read TGCGCCAGTGGGAGATCGAATGAAAAACTGTTTTTT.

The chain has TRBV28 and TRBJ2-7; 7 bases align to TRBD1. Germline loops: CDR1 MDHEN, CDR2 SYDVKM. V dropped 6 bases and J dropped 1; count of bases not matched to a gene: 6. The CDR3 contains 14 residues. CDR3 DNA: TGTGCCAGCAGGCGACAGGGTGGATCCTACGAGCAGTACTTC. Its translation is CASRRQGGSYEQYF.

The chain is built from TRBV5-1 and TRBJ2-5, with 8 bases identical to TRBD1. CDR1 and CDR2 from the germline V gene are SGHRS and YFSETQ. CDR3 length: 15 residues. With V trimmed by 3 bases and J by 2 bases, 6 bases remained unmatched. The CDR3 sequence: CASSSSQGVQETQYF. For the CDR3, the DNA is TGCGCCAGCAGCTCCTCACAGGGGGTGCAAGAGACCCAGTACTTC.

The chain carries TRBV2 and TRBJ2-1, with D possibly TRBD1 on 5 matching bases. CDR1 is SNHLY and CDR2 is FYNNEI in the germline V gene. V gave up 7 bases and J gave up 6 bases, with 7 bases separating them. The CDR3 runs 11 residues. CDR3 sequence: CASTGRNEQFF. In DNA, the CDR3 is TGTGCCAGCACAGGGCGCAATGAGCAGTTCTTC. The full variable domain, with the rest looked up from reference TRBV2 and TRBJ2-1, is EPEVTQTPSHQVTQMGQEVILRCVPISNHLYFYWYRQILGQKVEFLVSFYNNEISEKSEIFDDQFSVERPDGSNFTLKIRSTKLEDSAMYFCASTGRNEQFFGPGTRLTVL.